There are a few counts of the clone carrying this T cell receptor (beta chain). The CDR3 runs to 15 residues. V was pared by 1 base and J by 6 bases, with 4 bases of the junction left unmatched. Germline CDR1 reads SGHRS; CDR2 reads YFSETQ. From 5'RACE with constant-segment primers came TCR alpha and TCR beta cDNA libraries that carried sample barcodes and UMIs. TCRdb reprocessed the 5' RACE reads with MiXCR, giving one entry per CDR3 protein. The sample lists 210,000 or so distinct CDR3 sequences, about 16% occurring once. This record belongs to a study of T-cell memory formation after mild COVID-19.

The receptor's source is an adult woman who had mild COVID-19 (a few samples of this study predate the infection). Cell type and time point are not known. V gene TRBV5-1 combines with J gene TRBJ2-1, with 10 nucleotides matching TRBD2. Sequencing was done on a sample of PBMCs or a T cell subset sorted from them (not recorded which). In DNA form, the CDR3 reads TGCGCCAGCAGCTTGCTACCTAGCGGGAGCAATGAGCAGTTCTTC. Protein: CASSLLPSGSNEQFF.